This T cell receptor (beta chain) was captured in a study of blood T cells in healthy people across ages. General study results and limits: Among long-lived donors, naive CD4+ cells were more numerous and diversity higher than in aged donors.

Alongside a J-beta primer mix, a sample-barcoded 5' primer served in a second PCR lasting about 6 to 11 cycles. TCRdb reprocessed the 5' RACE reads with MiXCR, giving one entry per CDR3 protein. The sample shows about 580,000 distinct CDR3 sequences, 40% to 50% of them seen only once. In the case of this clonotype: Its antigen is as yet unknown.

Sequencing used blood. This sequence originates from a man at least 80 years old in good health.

CDR3 coding DNA: TGTGCCACCAGTGACCCACTAGCGGCCTTCTCCTACAATGAGCAGTTCTTC. It encodes CATSDPLAAFSYNEQFF. This chain joins TRBV24-1 and TRBJ2-1; the match to TRBD2 covers 8 bases. CDR1 KGHDR and CDR2 SFDVKD come from the germline V gene. CDR3 length: 17 residues. The V segment lost 4 bases and the J segment 0 bases; nucleotides outside the gene matches: 7.